Below, 26 T cell receptor beta chains from the same sample are listed, as sequenced in a study of blood T cell repertoires in COVID-19. Data came from immunoSEQ multiplex PCR; TCRdb stores just in-frame clones and leaves some out. In the table there are over 50,000 clones, around 87% of which are singletons. The sequenced material came from peripheral blood. These receptors were taken from a man between 60 and 75 years old with acute or convalescent COVID-19.

The chain couples TRBV19 to TRBJ1-1, with TRBD1 identical over 12 bases. J lost 2 bases, V lost 4 bases, and 8 bases had no gene match. The CDR3 has 17 amino acids. Germline CDR1 reads LNHDA; CDR2 reads SQIVND (reference sequence). The CDR3 coding sequence is TGTGCCAGTAGTACCCCTCCCGGGACAGGGGGCAACACTGAAGCTTTCTTT. Translation gives CASSTPPGTGGNTEAFF.

The chain links TRBV11-2 to TRBJ2-7; perhaps TRBD1 as D (7 bases). V shed 5 bases and J shed 0 bases, with 26 bases lying between them. This CDR3 region has 19 residues. In germline, CDR1 is SGHAT, CDR2 FQNNGV. CDR3 amino acids: CASSPWVGQGGSHSYEQYF. The CDR3 bases are TGTGCCAGCAGCCCATGGGTAGGTCAGGGGGGATCCCACTCCTACGAGCAGTACTTC.

The rearrangement links TRBV7-2 to TRBJ1-1; D remains ambiguous. CDR1 is SGHTA and CDR2 is FQGNSA in the germline V gene. This CDR3 is 13 amino acids long. V was clipped by 5 bases and J by 8 bases, with 15 bases between them. CDR3 sequence: CASSVGLPSEAFF. The CDR3 nucleotides read TGTGCCAGCAGCGTCGGGTTACCCTCCGAAGCTTTCTTT. Full variable domain (rest looked up from reference TRBV7-2 and TRBJ1-1): GAGVSQSPSNKVTEKGKDVELRCDPISGHTALYWYRQSLGQGLEFLIYFQGNSAPDKSGLPSDRFSAERTGGSVSTLTIQRTQQEDSAVYLCASSVGLPSEAFFGQGTRLTVV.

CDR3 sequence reads: CASSQGQSFTEAFF. As DNA, the CDR3 is TGTGCCAGCAGCCAGGGACAGTCATTCACTGAAGCTTTCTTT. The gene calls are TRBV11-2 and TRBJ1-1; 7 nucleotides line up with TRBD1. CDR1 and CDR2 from the germline V gene are SGHAT and FQNNGV. J was trimmed by 4 bases and V by 5 bases; bases with no gene match: 7. This CDR3 comprises 14 residues.

The V and J genes are TRBV6-5 and TRBJ2-7, with a tentative D call TRBD1 (5 bases). Germline loops: CDR1 MNHEY, CDR2 SVGAGI. CDR3 size: 14 residues. Between the trimmed V and J ends, which lost 0 bases and 3 bases, there was a span of 9 bases. CDR3 sequence (DNA): TGTGCCAGCAGTTACTCGAGAACAGGCTACGAGCAGTACTTC. Translation: CASSYSRTGYEQYF.

The chain couples TRBV12-3 or TRBV12-4 to TRBJ1-5; maybe TRBD1 (6 bases). This CDR3 has 13 amino acids. The ends were cut back, 6 bases at V and 8 bases at J, with 14 bases in the middle. This chain's CDR3 is CASSSHYREPQHF. The DNA for the CDR3 is TGTGCCAGCAGCTCTCATTACAGGGAGCCCCAGCATTTT.

The chain employs TRBV7-9 and TRBJ1-4; weak D call: TRBD1 (5 bases). There are 14 residues in the CDR3. Germline V gene lookup returns CDR1 SEHNR and CDR2 FQNEAQ (reference sequence). Deletions cut 3 bases from V and 4 bases from J, with 9 bases between. CDR3 loop: CASSFQGSNEKLFF. CDR3 nucleotide sequence: TGTGCCAGCAGCTTCCAGGGAAGTAATGAAAAACTGTTTTTT.

The rearrangement uses TRBV6-5 and TRBJ2-3; no clear D gene. Germline-derived CDR1 and CDR2 are MNHEY and SVGAGI. Trimming took off 6 bases at V and 2 bases at J, with 9 bases between the two ends. This CDR3 comprises 13 residues. CDR3 region: CASSLLYTDTQYF. The CDR3 nucleotides read TGTGCCAGCAGCCTCCTATACACAGATACGCAGTATTTT.

This chain links TRBV12-3 or TRBV12-4 with TRBJ1-5; D is ambiguous. The CDR3 totals 13 residues. The germline V and J ends were trimmed by 5 bases and 5 bases, with 10 bases remaining between them. CDR3 sequence reads: CASSIMEDQPQHF. CDR3 coding DNA: TGTGCCAGCAGTATAATGGAGGATCAGCCCCAGCATTTT.

This clone occurred once. The CDR3 loop reads CASSLASRSPLHF. The CDR3 DNA is TGCGCCAGCAGCTTGGCCTCTCGGTCACCCCTCCACTTT. The gene calls are TRBV5-1 and TRBJ1-6; the D is unclear. Trimming shortened V by 0 bases and J by 10 bases, and 8 bases separated the two germline ends. Germline V lookup: CDR1 SGHRS, CDR2 YFSETQ. The CDR3 runs to 13 residues.

This rearrangement joins TRBV19 to TRBJ2-2, with 8 bases fitting TRBD1. Germline trimming cut 9 bases from V and 3 bases from J; bases unmatched to any gene: 9. Germline-derived CDR1 and CDR2 are LNHDA and SQIVND (reference sequence). The CDR3 has 15 amino acids. CDR3: CASRPRGQDTGELFF. The DNA for the CDR3 is TGTGCCAGCCGTCCGAGGGGACAGGACACCGGGGAGCTGTTTTTT.

This clone was seen just once. This sequence joins TRBV7-2 and TRBJ2-1, with unresolved D. The CDR3 has 14 residues. Per germline, CDR1 SGHTA and CDR2 FQGNSA. V was cut by 5 bases and J by 1 base, with 9 bases left in between. In nucleotides, the CDR3 is TGTGCCAGCAGCCCCGTCCAGTCCTACAATGAGCAGTTCTTC. The encoded protein is CASSPVQSYNEQFF.

The CDR3 DNA sequence: TGTGCCAGTCGAGCCCGGGAGGGCTACGAGCAGTACTTC. Translating gives CASRAREGYEQYF. The rearrangement links TRBV19 to TRBJ2-7, with 8 bases matching TRBD2. V dropped 8 bases and J dropped 3; count of bases not matched to a gene: 6. The CDR3 sequence is 13 residues long. CDR1 and CDR2 (germline): LNHDA, SQIVND (reference sequence).

The genes are TRBV7-2 and TRBJ2-7; D is perhaps TRBD2 (6 bases). Germline V gives CDR1 SGHTA, CDR2 FQGNSA. The CDR3 covers 13 residues. V was clipped by 1 base and J by 3 bases, with 7 bases between them. CDR3 nucleotide sequence: TGTGCCAGCAGCTTAGGGCGGGGCTACGAGCAGTACTTC. Encoded protein: CASSLGRGYEQYF. Combining the CDR3 with reference TRBV7-2 and TRBJ2-7 gives the whole variable domain GAGVSQSPSNKVTEKGKDVELRCDPISGHTALYWYRQSLGQGLEFLIYFQGNSAPDKSGLPSDRFSAERTGGSVSTLTIQRTQQEDSAVYLCASSLGRGYEQYFGPGTRLTVT.

CDR3 sequence reads: CATSRGWADQPQHF. DNA for the CDR3: TGTGCCACCAGCAGAGGGTGGGCAGATCAGCCCCAGCATTTT. This chain connects TRBV15 to TRBJ1-5; D is ambiguous. Trimming pared 1 base from V and 5 bases from J, leaving 9 bases between. The CDR3 has 14 residues. Germline CDR1 reads LNHNV; CDR2 reads YYDKDF (reference sequence).

V and J are TRBV12-3 or TRBV12-4 and TRBJ1-5; D might be TRBD1 (6 bases). Trimming removed 3 bases from V and 4 bases from J, with 7 bases in between. The CDR3 has 13 amino acids. The CDR3 spells CASSFRGNQPQHF. CDR3 coding DNA: TGTGCCAGCAGTTTTAGGGGGAATCAGCCCCAGCATTTT.

V gene TRBV25-1 combines with J gene TRBJ1-1, with 7 bases fitting TRBD1. The CDR3 runs to 14 residues. Germline assignment: CDR1 MGHDK and CDR2 SYGVNS. The V and J ends lost 2 bases and 4 bases, in that order; junction bases with no gene match: 4. The CDR3: CASSERAGGTEAFF. CDR3 nucleotides: TGTGCCAGCAGTGAACGTGCAGGGGGCACTGAAGCTTTCTTT.

The chain uses TRBV2 and TRBJ1-2, with TRBD1 matching over 10 bases. With 0 bases clipped from V and 6 bases from J, the junction kept 4 bases outside the gene matches. The CDR3 is 15 residues long. CDR1 is SNHLY, CDR2 FYNNEI, per germline. CDR3 region: CASSEARQGANGYTF. CDR3 nucleotides: TGTGCCAGCAGTGAAGCTCGACAGGGGGCAAATGGCTACACCTTC.

This chain links TRBV7-9 with TRBJ1-1; the match to TRBD1 covers 9 bases. Trimming took 5 bases from V and 3 from J; bases not matched to a gene: 4. The CDR3 is made up of 14 amino acids. Germline assignment: CDR1 SEHNR and CDR2 FQNEAQ (reference sequence). CDR3 sequence: CASSVGQGYTEAFF. The CDR3 DNA follows: TGTGCCAGCAGCGTTGGACAGGGGTACACTGAAGCTTTCTTT.

The rearrangement joins TRBV5-1 to TRBJ1-2; 7 bases are a match to TRBD1. Per the germline V gene, CDR1 is SGHRS and CDR2 is YFSETQ. With 5 bases clipped from V and 1 base from J, the junction kept 8 bases outside the gene matches. The CDR3 length is 15 residues. CDR3 in DNA: TGCGCCAGCAGGGGCGGGACAGTAGTTAACTATGGCTACACCTTC. The encoded protein is CASRGGTVVNYGYTF.

The chain employs TRBV4-3 and TRBJ2-7, with TRBD1 identical over 8 bases. This CDR3 is built from 14 residues. The V gene end was trimmed by 1 base and the J gene end by 5 bases; junction bases not matched to a gene: 4. Looked up from germline, CDR1 is LGHNA and CDR2 is YSLEER. CDR3 coding DNA: TGCGCCAGCAGCCAAGGGACAGGGAATAACGAGCAGTACTTC. Translated, it gives CASSQGTGNNEQYF.

The V and J genes are TRBV5-6 and TRBJ1-4; D is unclear. This CDR3 is 13 amino acids long. In germline, CDR1 is SGHDT, CDR2 YYEEEE. Between the trimmed V and J ends, which lost 1 base and 5 bases, there was a span of 6 bases. The CDR3 nucleotides read TGTGCCAGCAGCTTGTCTCCGAATGAAAAACTGTTTTTT. Its protein is CASSLSPNEKLFF. The entire variable domain, with the rest obtained from reference TRBV5-6 and TRBJ1-4, is as follows: DAGVTQSPTHLIKTRGQQVTLRCSPKSGHDTVSWYQQALGQGPQFIFQYYEEEERQRGNFPDRFSGHQFPNYSSELNVNALLLGDSALYLCASSLSPNEKLFFGSGTQLSVL.

The J gene is TRBJ1-2, the V gene TRBV5-6; D not certain. In germline, CDR1 is SGHDT, CDR2 YYEEEE. V was clipped by 4 bases and J by 3 bases, with 10 bases between them. The CDR3 has 13 amino acids. The CDR3 loop reads CASSIREDYGYTF. In nucleotides, the CDR3 is TGTGCCAGCAGCATCCGGGAGGACTATGGCTACACCTTC.

The chain is built from TRBV2 and TRBJ1-1, with D uncertain. This CDR3 has 13 residues. Trimming took off 4 bases at V and 5 bases at J, with 11 bases between the two ends. Germline lookup yields CDR1 SNHLY and CDR2 FYNNEI. The CDR3 here is CASSASSRTEAFF. The CDR3 region has the DNA TGTGCCAGCAGTGCGTCCTCCCGGACTGAAGCTTTCTTT.

The chain joins TRBV18 to TRBJ1-4, with D uncertain. Deletions cut 1 base from V and 8 bases from J, with 11 bases between. The CDR3 spans 14 residues. CDR1 and CDR2 (germline): KGHSH, LQKENI. The CDR3 loop is CASSPQEVGEKLFF. In nucleotides, the CDR3 is TGTGCCAGCTCACCACAGGAGGTTGGAGAAAAACTGTTTTTT.

The rearrangement links TRBV21-1 to TRBJ2-7; TRBD1 reflects the table's D call only, with no check against the DNA. TRBV21-1 is tagged as a pseudogene. The CDR3 covers 14 residues. The CDR3 spells CASSSRQGAYEQYF. DNA of the CDR3: TGTGCCAGCAGCAGCCGACAGGGAGCCTACGAGCAGTACTTC.